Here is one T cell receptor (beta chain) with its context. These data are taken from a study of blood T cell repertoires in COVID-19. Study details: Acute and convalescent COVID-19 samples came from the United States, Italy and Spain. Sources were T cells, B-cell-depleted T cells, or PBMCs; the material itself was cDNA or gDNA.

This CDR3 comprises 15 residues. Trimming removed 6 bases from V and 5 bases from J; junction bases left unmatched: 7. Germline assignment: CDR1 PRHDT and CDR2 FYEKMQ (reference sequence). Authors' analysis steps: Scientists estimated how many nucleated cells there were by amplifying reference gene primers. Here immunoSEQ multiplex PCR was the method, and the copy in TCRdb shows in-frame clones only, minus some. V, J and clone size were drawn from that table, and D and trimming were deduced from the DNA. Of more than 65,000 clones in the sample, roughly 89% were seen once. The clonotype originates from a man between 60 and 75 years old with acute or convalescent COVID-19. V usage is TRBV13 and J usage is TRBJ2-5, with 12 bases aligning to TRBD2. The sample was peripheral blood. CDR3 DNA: TGTGCCAGCAGTCCTAGCGGGGGGGCACAGGAGACCCAGTACTTC. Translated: CASSPSGGAQETQYF.